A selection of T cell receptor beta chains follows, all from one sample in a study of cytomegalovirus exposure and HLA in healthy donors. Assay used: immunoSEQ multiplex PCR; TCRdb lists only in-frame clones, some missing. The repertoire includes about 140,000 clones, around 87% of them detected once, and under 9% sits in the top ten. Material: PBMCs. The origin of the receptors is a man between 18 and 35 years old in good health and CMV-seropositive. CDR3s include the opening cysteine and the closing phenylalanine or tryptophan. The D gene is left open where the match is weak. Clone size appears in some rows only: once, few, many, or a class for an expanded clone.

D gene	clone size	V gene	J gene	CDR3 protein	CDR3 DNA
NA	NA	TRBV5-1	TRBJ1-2	CASSLAGRPQISFYGYTF	TGCGCCAGCAGCTTGGCCGGGAGGCCCCAGATTTCCTTCTATGGCTACACCTTC
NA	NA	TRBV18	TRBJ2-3	CASSPFRWASTDTQYF	TGTGCCAGCTCACCTTTCCGATGGGCAAGCACAGATACGCAGTATTTT
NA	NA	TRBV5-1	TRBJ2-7	CASSLIDGAYEQYF	TGCGCCAGCAGCTTGATTGACGGAGCCTACGAGCAGTACTTC
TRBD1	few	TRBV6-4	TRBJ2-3	CASSPQGSTDTQYF	TGTGCCAGCAGTCCACAGGGGAGCACAGATACGCAGTATTTT
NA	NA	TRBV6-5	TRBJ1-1	CASRSDSENTEAFF	TGTGCCAGCAGGTCGGACAGCGAAAACACTGAAGCTTTCTTT
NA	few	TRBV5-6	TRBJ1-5	CASSLGGDQPQHF	TGTGCCAGCAGCTTGGGGGGGGATCAGCCCCAGCATTTT
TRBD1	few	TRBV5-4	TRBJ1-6	CASRAQGAASPLHF	TGTGCCAGCAGAGCCCAGGGGGCTGCTTCACCCCTCCACTTT
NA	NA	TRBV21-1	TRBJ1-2	CASSGGGHYGYTF	TGTGCCAGCAGTGGCGGGGGCCACTATGGCTACACCTTC
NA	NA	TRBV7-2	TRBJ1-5	CASSPRSTDNSNQPQHF	TGTGCCAGCAGCCCTCGCTCGACAGACAATAGCAATCAGCCCCAGCATTTT
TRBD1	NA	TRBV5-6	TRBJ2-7	CASRGQANYEQYF	TGTGCCAGCAGGGGACAGGCGAACTACGAGCAGTACTTC
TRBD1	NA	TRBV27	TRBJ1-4	CASKLLGQAGGKLFF	TGTGCCAGCAAACTCCTAGGACAGGCCGGTGGAAAACTGTTTTTT
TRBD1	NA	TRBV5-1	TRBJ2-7	CASSDRGTGSYEQYF	TGCGCCAGCAGCGACCGTGGGACAGGGAGTTACGAGCAGTACTTC
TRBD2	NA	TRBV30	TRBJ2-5	CAWTRTSGRETQYF	TGTGCCTGGACCCGGACTAGCGGGAGGGAGACCCAGTACTTC
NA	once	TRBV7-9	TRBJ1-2	CASSLVSRVSNYGYTF	TGTGCCAGCAGCTTAGTGTCACGGGTTTCTAACTATGGCTACACCTTC
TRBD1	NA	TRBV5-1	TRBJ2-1	CASSLGTGIYNEQFF	TGCGCCAGCAGCTTGGGGACAGGGATCTACAATGAGCAGTTCTTC
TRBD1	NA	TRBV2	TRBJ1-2	CARILGQGQDYGYTF	TGTGCCCGGATATTGGGACAGGGGCAAGACTATGGCTACACCTTC
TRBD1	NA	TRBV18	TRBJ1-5	CASSWTGDGNQPQHF	TGTGCCAGCTCCTGGACAGGGGATGGCAATCAGCCCCAGCATTTT
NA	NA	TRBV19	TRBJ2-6	CASSGFSGANVLTF	TGTGCCAGTAGCGGTTTCTCTGGGGCCAACGTCCTGACTTTC
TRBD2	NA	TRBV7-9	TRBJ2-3	CASSFGVTSGYDTQYF	TGTGCCAGCAGCTTCGGAGTTACTAGCGGGTACGATACGCAGTATTTT
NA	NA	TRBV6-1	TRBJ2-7	CASIPSSRGEQYF	TGTGCCAGCATTCCCAGTTCGCGGGGCGAGCAGTACTTC
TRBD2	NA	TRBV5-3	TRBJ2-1	CARSLVLAGHREQFF	TGTGCCAGAAGCCTCGTTCTAGCGGGTCATAGGGAGCAGTTCTTC
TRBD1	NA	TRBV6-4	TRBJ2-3	CASSQTGGTDTQYF	TGTGCCAGCAGTCAGACAGGGGGCACAGATACGCAGTATTTT
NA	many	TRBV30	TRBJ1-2	CAWAGLAGGYTF	TGTGCCTGGGCAGGGTTAGCGGGTGGCTACACCTTC
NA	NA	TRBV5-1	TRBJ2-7	CASSLEDTFHEQYF	TGCGCCAGCAGCTTAGAAGACACATTTCACGAGCAGTACTTC
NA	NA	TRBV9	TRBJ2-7	CASSAPQGQQYF	TGTGCCAGCAGCGCTCCTCAGGGTCAGCAGTACTTC
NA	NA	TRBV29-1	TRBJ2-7	CSAGSSRGSDSGYEQYF	TGCAGCGCCGGTTCCTCCAGGGGTTCGGATTCGGGCTACGAGCAGTACTTC
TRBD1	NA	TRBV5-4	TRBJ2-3	CASSSQGATDTQYF	TGTGCCAGCAGCTCGCAGGGGGCAACAGATACGCAGTATTTT
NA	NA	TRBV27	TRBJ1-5	CASRETRQGNQPQHF	TGTGCCAGCAGGGAAACCCGCCAGGGCAATCAGCCCCAGCATTTT
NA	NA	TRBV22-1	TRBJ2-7	CPGSARGRDRGTYEQYF	TGTCCTGGGAGCGCCCGAGGACGGGACAGAGGGACCTACGAGCAGTACTTC
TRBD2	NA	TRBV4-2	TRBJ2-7	CASSQDRTSGYEQYF	TGTGCCAGCAGCCAAGATAGGACTAGCGGTTACGAGCAGTACTTC
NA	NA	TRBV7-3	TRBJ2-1	CASSRYLASNEQFF	TGTGCCAGCAGCCGGTATCTAGCGTCCAATGAGCAGTTCTTC
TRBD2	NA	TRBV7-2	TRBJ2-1	CASSPGLAGDRYNEQFF	TGTGCCAGCAGCCCAGGACTAGCGGGGGATCGATACAATGAGCAGTTCTTC
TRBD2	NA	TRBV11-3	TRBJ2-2	CASSRLAGGTGELFF	TGTGCCAGCAGCAGGCTAGCGGGAGGGACGGGGGAGCTGTTTTTT
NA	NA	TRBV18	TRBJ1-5	CASSPTPAARDQPQHF	TGTGCCAGCTCACCCACCCCGGCCGCCAGGGATCAGCCCCAGCATTTT
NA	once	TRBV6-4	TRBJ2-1	CASRRNEQFF	TGTGCCAGCAGACGGAATGAGCAGTTCTTC
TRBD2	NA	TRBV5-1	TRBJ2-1	CASSSGTSSYNEQFF	TGCGCCAGCAGCTCCGGGACTAGCTCCTACAATGAGCAGTTCTTC
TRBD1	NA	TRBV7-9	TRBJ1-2	CASSNPGQGAWGYTF	TGTGCCAGCAGCAATCCGGGACAGGGTGCGTGGGGCTACACCTTC
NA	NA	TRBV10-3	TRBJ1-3	CAISELRSGNTIYF	TGTGCCATCAGTGAGCTAAGATCTGGAAACACCATATATTTT
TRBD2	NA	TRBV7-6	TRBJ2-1	CASSLGPSGSGQGEQFF	TGTGCCAGCAGCTTAGGGCCTAGCGGGAGCGGGCAGGGTGAGCAGTTCTTC
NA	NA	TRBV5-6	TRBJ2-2	CASSLRGIGTGELFF	TGTGCCAGCAGCTTGCGAGGGATTGGCACCGGGGAGCTGTTTTTT
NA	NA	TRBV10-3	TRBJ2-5	CAIKDTVDQETQYF	TGTGCCATCAAAGACACGGTGGACCAAGAGACCCAGTACTTC
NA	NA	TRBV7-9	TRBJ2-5	CASSRTPSYQETQYF	TGTGCCAGCAGCCGAACTCCCTCGTACCAAGAGACCCAGTACTTC
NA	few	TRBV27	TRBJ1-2	CASSLGTNYGYTF	TGTGCCAGCAGTTTGGGCACTAACTATGGCTACACCTTC
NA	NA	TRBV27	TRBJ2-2	CASSLLSSAGELFF	TGTGCCAGCAGTTTACTGTCGTCAGCCGGGGAGCTGTTTTTT
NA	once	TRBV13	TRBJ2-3	CASSPVGTDTQYF	TGTGCCAGCAGCCCCGTCGGCACAGATACGCAGTATTTT
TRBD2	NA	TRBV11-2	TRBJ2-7	CASSLTSGLSYEQYF	TGTGCCAGCAGCTTAACTAGCGGGCTCTCCTACGAGCAGTACTTC
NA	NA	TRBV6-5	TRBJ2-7	CASIKPGEQYF	TGTGCCAGCATCAAGCCAGGGGAGCAGTACTTC
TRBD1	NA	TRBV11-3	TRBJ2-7	CASSLRQGAGEQYF	TGTGCCAGCAGCCTAAGACAGGGGGCGGGAGAGCAGTACTTC
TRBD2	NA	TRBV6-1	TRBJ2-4	CASSGWSGGLLSLAKNIQYF	TGTGCCAGCAGTGGATGGAGCGGGGGTCTCCTCTCTTTAGCCAAAAACATTCAGTACTTC
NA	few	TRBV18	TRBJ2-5	CASSPIQQETQYF	TGTGCCAGCTCACCGATTCAGCAAGAGACCCAGTACTTC
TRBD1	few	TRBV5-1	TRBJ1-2	CASSSQTGGANDNYGYTF	TGCGCCAGCAGCTCCCAGACAGGGGGCGCGAATGATAACTATGGCTACACCTTC